The clone carrying this T cell receptor beta chain was seen more than once but under ten times. TCRdb re-called the 5' RACE reads through MiXCR, storing one row per CDR3 protein. The sample shows about 420,000 distinct CDR3 sequences, about 22% of them seen only once. The data derive from a study of T-cell memory formation after mild COVID-19. Sequencing was done on a sample of PBMCs or a T cell subset sorted from them (not recorded which). The sequence derives from an adult woman who had mild COVID-19 (a few samples of this study predate the infection). Cell type and time point are not known.

The CDR3 DNA sequence: TGTGCCAGCTCACCCCTCGACATCCCTGGATGGACCCAGTACTTC. Translation: CASSPLDIPGWTQYF. This chain uses TRBV18 with TRBJ2-5; D unclear. The CDR3 contains 15 residues. V lost 3 bases to trimming and J lost 7 bases, with 18 bases between them. The germline CDR1 and CDR2 sequences are KGHSH and LQKENI.